This TCR beta chain was retrieved from a study of blood T cells in healthy people across ages. Findings and caveats of the study: The authors considered diversity estimates from one million T cells to be underestimates.

Through a sample-barcoded 5' primer and a J-beta primer mix, a second PCR was run for about 7 to 12 cycles. With 12 random nucleotides, a template-switch adaptor tagged each individual cDNA molecule. A single record per CDR3 protein comes from TCRdb applying MiXCR to the 5' RACE reads. The table shows under 1 million distinct CDR3 sequences, with roughly 44% occurring only once. Trimming took 4 bases from V and 8 from J; bases not matched to a gene: 8. The CDR3 runs 14 residues. As to this clonotype: No antigen is known for it.

This sequence was found in a man in his sixties in good health. Sequencing was performed on blood. This rearrangement joins TRBV12-3 or TRBV12-4 to TRBJ2-1, with TRBD1 matching 7 bases. CDR3 protein: CASSSRDSWDEQFF. The CDR3 DNA reads as TGTGCCAGCAGTTCCCGGGACAGTTGGGATGAGCAGTTCTTC.